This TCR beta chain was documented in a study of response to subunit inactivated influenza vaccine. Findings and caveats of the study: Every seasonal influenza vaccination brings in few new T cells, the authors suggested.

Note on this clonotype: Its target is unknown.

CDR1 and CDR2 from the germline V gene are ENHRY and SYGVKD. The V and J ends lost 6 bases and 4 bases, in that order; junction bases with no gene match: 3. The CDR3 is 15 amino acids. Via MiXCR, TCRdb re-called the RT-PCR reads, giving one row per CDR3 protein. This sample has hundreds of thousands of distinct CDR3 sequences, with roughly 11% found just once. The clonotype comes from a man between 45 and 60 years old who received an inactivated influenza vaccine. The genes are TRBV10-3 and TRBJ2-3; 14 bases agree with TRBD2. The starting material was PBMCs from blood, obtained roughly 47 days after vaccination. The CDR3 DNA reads TGTGCCATCAGGGGGACTAGCGGGAGCCCAGATACGCAGTATTTT. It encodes CAIRGTSGSPDTQYF.